The sequence of this T cell receptor beta chain was determined in a study of CD8+ T cells in alopecia areata. Study results and caveats: Amid tofacitinib therapy, many expanded lesional clones stayed present in scalp and blood.

This clone was counted once. Antigen specificity is unknown. Treatment defined: oral pan-JAK inhibitor, 5-10 mg twice daily. PBMCs served as the source from which CD4+ and CD8+ T cells were sorted. V was pared by 5 bases and J by 3 bases, with 5 bases of the junction left unmatched. The CDR3 has 14 residues. CDR1 and CDR2 from the germline V gene are SGHTA and FQGNSA. Following extraction, RNA underwent reverse transcription to cDNA, which served as the sequencing template. Produced via immunoSEQ multiplex PCR; TCRdb's table is partial and in-frame only. The profile shows 200,000 to 250,000 clones, over 60% of them singletons.

This clonotype was obtained from a human donor with alopecia areata. Sequenced here: CD4+ T cells sorted from blood, sampled at week 4, from a patient treated with tofacitinib. The chain links TRBV7-2 to TRBJ2-5; TRBD2 matches 8 bases. Here the CDR3 reads CASSPGGAEETQYF. The DNA for the CDR3 is TGTGCCAGCAGCCCGGGGGGGGCCGAAGAGACCCAGTACTTC.